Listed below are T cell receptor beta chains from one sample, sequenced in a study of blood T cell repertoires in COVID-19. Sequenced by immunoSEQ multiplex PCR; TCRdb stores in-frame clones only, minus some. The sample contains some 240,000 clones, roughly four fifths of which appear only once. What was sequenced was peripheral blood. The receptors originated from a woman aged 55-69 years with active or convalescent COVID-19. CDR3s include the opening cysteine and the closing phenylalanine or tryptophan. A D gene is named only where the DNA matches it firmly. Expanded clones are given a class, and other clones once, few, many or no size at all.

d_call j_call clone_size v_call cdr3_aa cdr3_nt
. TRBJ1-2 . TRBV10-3 CAISGTAYGYTF TGTGCCATCAGTGGGACAGCCTATGGCTACACCTTC
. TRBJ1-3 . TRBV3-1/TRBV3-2 CASSQEERSSGNTIYF TGTGCCAGCAGCCAAGAAGAGCGTTCCTCTGGAAACACCATATATTTT
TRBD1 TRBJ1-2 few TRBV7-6 CASSSRQGGNYGYTF TGTGCCAGCAGCTCCCGACAGGGGGGGAACTATGGCTACACCTTC
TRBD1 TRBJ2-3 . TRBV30 CAWSADRGYTDTQYF TGTGCCTGGAGCGCAGACAGGGGATACACAGATACGCAGTATTTT
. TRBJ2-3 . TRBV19 CASSPLGGRDTQYF TGTGCCAGTAGTCCTCTTGGGGGGAGAGATACGCAGTATTTT
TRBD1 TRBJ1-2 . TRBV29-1 CSVDSVDRALSYGYTF TGCAGCGTTGATTCCGTTGACAGGGCACTCTCCTATGGCTACACCTTC
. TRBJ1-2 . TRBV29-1 CSVGRANYGYTF TGCAGCGTTGGTCGCGCTAACTATGGCTACACCTTC
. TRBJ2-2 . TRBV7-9 CASSLDSNTGELFF TGTGCCAGCAGCTTAGACAGTAACACCGGGGAGCTGTTTTTT
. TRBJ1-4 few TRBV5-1 CASRTGPATNEKLFF TGCGCCAGCAGAACAGGGCCAGCAACTAATGAAAAACTGTTTTTT
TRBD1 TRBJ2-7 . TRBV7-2 CASNLGGPPGGGQYF TGTGCCAGCAACTTAGGGGGGCCCCCAGGGGGCGGGCAGTACTTC
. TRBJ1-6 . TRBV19 CASSKMSSYNSPLHF TGTGCCAGTAGTAAGATGAGCTCCTATAATTCACCCCTCCACTTT
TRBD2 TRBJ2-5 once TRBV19 CASSIVAGGPKTQYF TGTGCCAGTAGTATAGTGGCGGGGGGCCCCAAGACCCAGTACTTC
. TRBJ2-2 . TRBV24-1 CATSGRLGELFF TGTGCCACCTCAGGGAGGCTAGGGGAGCTGTTTTTT
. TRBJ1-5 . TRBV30 CAWSVLSTLNQPQHF TGTGCCTGGAGTGTACTAAGTACACTCAATCAGCCCCAGCATTTT
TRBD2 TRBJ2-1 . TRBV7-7 CASSLGVAGGDNEQFF TGTGCTAGCAGCTTAGGGGTCGCGGGGGGGGACAATGAGCAGTTCTTC
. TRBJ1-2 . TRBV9 CASSGSGVNYGYTF TGTGCCAGCAGCGGTAGCGGGGTTAACTATGGCTACACCTTC
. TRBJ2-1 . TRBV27 CASRRMQGFSNNEQFF TGTGCCAGCAGGAGGATGCAGGGGTTTTCGAACAATGAGCAGTTCTTC
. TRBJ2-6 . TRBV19 CASSAGFSTGANVLTF TGTGCCAGTAGTGCAGGGTTTTCGACTGGGGCCAACGTCCTGACTTTC
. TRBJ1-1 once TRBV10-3 CAISESNQGNTEAFF TGTGCCATCAGTGAGTCGAATCAGGGGAACACTGAAGCTTTCTTT
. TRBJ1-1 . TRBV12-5 CASGPQYTEAFF TGTGCTAGTGGTCCGCAGTACACTGAAGCTTTCTTT
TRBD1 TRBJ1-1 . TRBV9 CASSPTRQGDTEAFF TGTGCCAGCAGCCCCACCCGACAGGGGGACACTGAAGCTTTCTTT
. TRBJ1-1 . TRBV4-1 CASSQGQRMNTEAFF TGCGCCAGCAGCCAAGGACAGAGAATGAACACTGAAGCTTTCTTT
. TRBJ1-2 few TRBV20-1 CSASSNYGYTF TGCAGTGCTAGCTCCAACTATGGCTACACCTTC
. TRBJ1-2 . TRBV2 CASTGDKGYGYTF TGTGCCAGCACCGGGGATAAAGGCTATGGCTACACCTTC
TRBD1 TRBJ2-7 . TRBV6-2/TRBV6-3 CASSYKGGASYEQYF TGTGCCAGCAGTTACAAAGGGGGCGCGAGCTACGAGCAGTACTTC
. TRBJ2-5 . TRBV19 CATEAGHPGTQYF TGTGCCACCGAAGCCGGTCACCCGGGGACCCAGTACTTC
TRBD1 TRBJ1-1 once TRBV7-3 CASSPHKGQGLEAFF TGTGCCAGCAGCCCTCATAAGGGACAGGGACTGGAAGCTTTCTTT
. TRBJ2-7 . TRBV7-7 CASSPGGQTYEQYF TGTGCCAGCAGCCCGGGAGGACAGACCTACGAGCAGTACTTC
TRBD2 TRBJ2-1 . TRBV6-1 CASSEASGTYNEQFF TGTGCCAGCAGTGAGGCTAGCGGGACCTACAATGAGCAGTTCTTC
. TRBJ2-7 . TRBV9 CASSVAGQTYEQYF TGTGCCAGCAGCGTAGCAGGGCAGACCTACGAGCAGTACTTC
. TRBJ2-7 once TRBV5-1 CASSLAGMGSYEQYF TGCGCCAGCAGCTTGGCGGGGATGGGGTCCTACGAGCAGTACTTC
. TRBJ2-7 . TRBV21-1 CASSKVFAAGPLTYEQYF TGTGCCAGCAGCAAAGTTTTCGCCGCAGGGCCCCTAACCTACGAGCAGTACTTC
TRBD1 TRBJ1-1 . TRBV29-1 CSVKHPGTAEAFF TGCAGCGTCAAACATCCCGGGACAGCTGAAGCTTTCTTT
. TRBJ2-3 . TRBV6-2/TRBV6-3 CASSYRGATDTQYF TGTGCCAGCAGTTACCGGGGAGCCACAGATACGCAGTATTTT
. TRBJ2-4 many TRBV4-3 CASSQDRVSQGIQYF TGCGCCAGCAGCCAAGATAGGGTATCGCAGGGCATTCAGTACTTC
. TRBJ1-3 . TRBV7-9 CAAGEGTIYF TGTGCCGCGGGGGAGGGCACCATATATTTT
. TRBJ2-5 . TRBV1 CTSSPYFSGPQETQYF TGCACCAGCAGCCCTTACTTCAGTGGGCCCCAAGAGACCCAGTACTTC
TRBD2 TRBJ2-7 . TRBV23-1 CASSQSREGVGYEQYF TGCGCCAGCAGTCAATCTAGGGAGGGTGTGGGCTACGAGCAGTACTTC
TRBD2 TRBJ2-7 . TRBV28 CASSPAYRAGGDEQYF TGTGCCAGCAGCCCGGCATATAGGGCGGGAGGGGACGAGCAGTACTTC
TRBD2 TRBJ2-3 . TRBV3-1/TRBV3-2 CASSPLGWTSGTDTQYF TGTGCCAGCAGCCCCCTGGGATGGACTAGCGGCACAGATACGCAGTATTTT
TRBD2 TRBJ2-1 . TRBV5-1 CASSLMSGGYNEQFF TGCGCCAGCAGCTTGATGAGCGGGGGGTACAATGAGCAGTTCTTC
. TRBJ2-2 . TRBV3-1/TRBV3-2 CASSQDPTPTNTGELFF TGTGCCAGCAGCCAAGACCCGACACCTACTAACACCGGGGAGCTGTTTTTT
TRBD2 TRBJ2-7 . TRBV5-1 CASGETGLAYEQYF TGCGCCAGCGGTGAGACGGGACTAGCCTACGAGCAGTACTTC
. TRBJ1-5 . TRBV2 CASSEAPNNQPQHF TGTGCCAGCAGTGAAGCCCCAAACAATCAGCCCCAGCATTTT
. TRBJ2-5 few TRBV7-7 CASSLAPSGQETQYF TGTGCTAGCAGCTTAGCGCCGTCAGGACAAGAGACCCAGTACTTC